This TCR beta chain was documented in a study of shared clonotypes between healthy human individuals. Overall study context: The plates for each donor numbered three CD4 naive, three CD4 memory, two CD8 naive and one CD8 memory. Notes on the study in general: Measured sharing among donors was expected to vary with sequencing depth.

The sorted-subset replicate PCRs were given around 200 ng DNA, which is around 29,000 T cell genomes. Some clones are missing from TCRdb's copy, which holds only in-frame ones; the method was immunoSEQ multiplex PCR. The table records some 2 million clones, about 94% of them present only once. Comment on this clone: Its target is not known.

CDR3 length equals 18 residues. J gave up 8 bases and V 6 bases, and 24 bases lay outside the gene matches. CD8 cells regarded as naive lacked CD45RO, were positively chosen for CCR7, and omitted terminally differentiated effector memory CD45RA+ cells. The donors were adults (healthy and HIV-negative) with no recent acute infections or vaccinations. This sequence joins TRBV23-1 and TRBJ1-2; 7 nucleotides agree with TRBD1. Being an ORF, TRBV23-1 has a function that is uncertain. This receptor was identified in a young man in good health. Source material: naive CD8+ T cells sorted from blood. CDR3 amino acids: CASSRKAPFRQGIFGYTF. The CDR3 bases are TGCGCCAGCAGCCGCAAAGCCCCCTTTAGACAGGGTATTTTCGGCTACACCTTC.